Detailed here is one T cell receptor beta chain. Its antigen is not yet known. The input lacks base qualities; no much larger clone sits a single base away. The entry originates in a study of cytomegalovirus exposure and HLA in healthy donors (dated by TCRdb to the late 2010s). For the wider study: The 666 repertoires of the first cohort and the approximately 110 validation repertoires were produced on the same platform, according to a later analysis. The study aimed to test whether cataloging public T cell receptors could reveal signatures of past pathogen exposure. In addition to the first cohort of roughly 670 subjects, a separate validation cohort of 120 different subjects was used. High-throughput TCR immunosequencing, statistical association of individual TCRs with disease status, and machine learning were combined to predict cytomegalovirus infection status. Overall results and qualifications from the work: While some public TCRs were present in many individuals, most TCR sequences turned up only very rarely across donors. A total of 150 to 200 TCR beta chains were listed by the study as associated with cytomegalovirus. Cytomegalovirus status was reported to be diagnosed by the classifier with high specificity and sensitivity in both the original and validation cohorts. A few of the identified cytomegalovirus-associated TCR beta chains were confirmed in vitro to be specific for cytomegalovirus antigens. In a later analysis, TCRs clustered in the first cohort were found to also tend to co-occur in the 110 or so validation repertoires, with approximately 95% of cluster scores above 0. A later analysis lacked HLA typing for the validation cohort, so it scored co-occurrence in that cohort across all 110 or so repertoires. According to the authors, the approach could potentially be generalized to other disease states and immunological phenotypes.

The CDR3 covers 15 residues, taking in both the cysteine and the phenylalanine. Left in the record is the CDR3 DNA by itself, 45 bases read in frame from the first base. V is pruned by 3 bases and J by 5 bases, leaving 8 bases of the junction without a gene match. CDR1 and CDR2 were assigned from the germline V gene as KGHSH and LQKENI. Libraries were built with the immunoSEQ multiplex PCR assay. Processing in the source paper ran as follows. A statistical classification framework was built for diagnosing cytomegalovirus status from the catalog of TCR beta chain sequences. Imported from immuneACCESS, the table was reduced by TCRdb to in-frame sequences with V and J called. These copies leave out some clones; in studies compared against another copy, an unresolved V gene accounts for under half, and the cause of the remainder is not known. V and J calls and clone size are those listed in that table; D and trimming were worked out from the DNA. For this sample the table gives about 200,000 clones, of which around four fifths were detected only once. The ten largest clones add up to roughly 5.4% of the sample.

The donors belonged to the validation cohort of approximately 130 subjects, which was separate from the approximately 680-subject first cohort. The sequence is built from TRBV18 and TRBJ1-1, with 8 bases matching TRBD1. The clonotype comes from a woman between 18 and 29 years old in good health and CMV-seronegative. Sequenced material: PBMCs. CDR3 reads: CASSPWDRKRTEAFF. In nucleotides, the sequence is TGTGCCAGCTCACCGTGGGACAGGAAGCGGACTGAAGCTTTCTTT.